Listed here are 15 T cell receptor beta chains from one sample, sequenced in a study of brain metastases from non-small cell lung cancer. Some clones are missing from TCRdb's copy, which holds only in-frame ones; the method was immunoSEQ multiplex PCR. The sample includes about 15,000 clones, about four fifths of them seen just once. The sequencing input was primary lung tumor tissue. These receptors were collected from a donor over 35 with non-small cell lung cancer.

This chain joins TRBV30 and TRBJ2-1; perhaps TRBD1 as D (5 bases). Germline V gene sequence: CDR1 GTSNPN, CDR2 SVGIG (reference sequence). The CDR3 is made up of 15 amino acids. V lost 5 bases and J lost 2, with 16 bases in between. The CDR3 nucleotides are TGTGCCTGGGGCTTCCAGGGTCAAACCTACAATGAGCAGTTCTTC. The encoded protein is CAWGFQGQTYNEQFF.

The V and J genes are TRBV27 and TRBJ1-4; D ambiguous. The CDR3 runs to 15 residues. Deletions cut 2 bases from V and 2 bases from J, with 9 bases between. The germline V gene encodes CDR1 MNHEY and CDR2 SMNVEV (reference sequence). The CDR3 sequence: CASSLQARTNEKLFF. The DNA of the CDR3 is TGTGCCAGCAGTTTACAGGCTAGGACTAATGAAAAACTGTTTTTT. Full variable domain (remainder filled in from reference TRBV27 and TRBJ1-4): EAQVTQNPRYLITVTGKKLTVTCSQNMNHEYMSWYRQDPGLGLRQIYYSMNVEVTDKGDVPEGYKVSRKEKRNFPLILESPSPNQTSLYFCASSLQARTNEKLFFGSGTQLSVL.

V gene TRBV6-5 combines with J gene TRBJ2-1; D not resolved. Trimming removed 2 bases at V and 0 bases at J, with 8 bases between. This CDR3 has 15 residues. Germline CDR1 MNHEY, CDR2 SVGAGI. CDR3 sequence: CASSYTQSSYNEQFF. DNA of the CDR3: TGTGCCAGCAGTTACACGCAGAGCTCCTACAATGAGCAGTTCTTC.

Concerning this clone itself: One junction end disagrees with the germline gene, perhaps due to a read error. Distinct nucleotide sequences in the sample also encode this CDR3. This chain links TRBV5-1 with TRBJ1-4, with no clear D. This CDR3 region has 17 residues. CDR1 SGHRS and CDR2 YFSETQ come from the germline V gene. The CDR3 DNA reads TGCGCTAGCAGCTTGGCCCACGGCTCTGCAACTAATGAAAAACTGTTTTTT. Translating it yields CASSLAHGSATNEKLFF. Full variable domain (rest looked up from reference TRBV5-1 and TRBJ1-4): KAGVTQTPRYLIKTRGQQVTLSCSPISGHRSVSWYQQTPGQGLQFLFEYFSETQRNKGNFPGRFSGRQFSNSRSEMNVSTLELGDSALYLCASSLAHGSATNEKLFFGSGTQLSVL.

The chain couples TRBV27 to TRBJ1-2, with TRBD1 matching over 9 bases. The ends lost 3 bases at V and 6 bases at J; junction bases unmatched: 11. The CDR3 spans 16 residues. Germline loops: CDR1 MNHEY, CDR2 SMNVEV (reference sequence). As DNA, the CDR3 is TGTGCCAGCAGTTTGCTGGGACAGGGAGGATACGATGGCTACACCTTC. It is translated as CASSLLGQGGYDGYTF.

The chain recombines TRBV29-1 with TRBJ1-2; D possibly corresponds to TRBD1 (5 bases). Per the germline V gene, CDR1 is SQVTM and CDR2 is ANQGSEA. The CDR3 loop spans 15 amino acids. V was shortened by 4 bases and J by 4 bases, with 19 bases between the two germline ends. The CDR3 DNA follows: TGCAGCGTTGTCGGAAGGGACCCCGTCGGCTATGGCTACACCTTC. It specifies CSVVGRDPVGYGYTF. Full variable domain (outside the CDR3, taken from reference TRBV29-1 and TRBJ1-2): SAVISQKPSRDICQRGTSLTIQCQVDSQVTMMFWYRQQPGQSLTLIATANQGSEATYESGFVIDKFPISRPNLTFSTLTVSNMSPEDSSIYLCSVVGRDPVGYGYTFGSGTRLTVV.

Comment on this clone: One junction end does not reproduce the germline sequence, and a read error may be involved. V gene TRBV6-2 or TRBV6-3 combines with J gene TRBJ2-2; maybe TRBD2 (6 bases). The CDR3 is 16 amino acids. The germline V gene encodes CDR1 MNHEY and CDR2 SVGEGT. The CDR3 loop is CASSLRQRANTGDLFF. The CDR3 coding sequence is TGTGCCAGCAGTTTACGCCAGCGGGCGAACACCGGGGATCTGTTTTTT.

On this clone itself: Relative to the germline gene, one junction end is altered; a read error may explain this. The chain couples TRBV6-4 to TRBJ2-1, with 8 nucleotides matching TRBD1. CDR3 size: 15 residues. The V gene's germline CDR1 is MRHNA and CDR2 SNTAGT. CDR3 in DNA: TGTGCCACCAGTGAACAGGGGGTCACCTACAATGAGCAGTTCTTC. The encoded protein is CATSEQGVTYNEQFF.

V gene TRBV5-6 combines with J gene TRBJ2-7; D is uncertain. Per the germline V gene, CDR1 is SGHDT and CDR2 is YYEEEE. The CDR3 length is 13 residues. Trimming took off 4 bases at V and 0 bases at J, with 8 bases between the two ends. The CDR3 DNA reads TGTGCCAGCAGCCATCAGGTCTCCTACGAGCAGTACTTC. Translation gives CASSHQVSYEQYF.

Regarding this clone: Other DNA sequences in the same sample also yield this CDR3. V is TRBV5-1 and J is TRBJ1-1; no definite D call. CDR1 and CDR2 (germline): SGHRS, YFSETQ. With 0 bases removed from V and 3 bases from J, the gap between germline ends came to 15 bases. The CDR3 is 16 amino acids. CDR3 residues: CASSLGTASWHTEAFF. The CDR3 region has the DNA TGCGCCAGCAGCTTGGGAACGGCATCCTGGCACACTGAAGCTTTCTTT.

The J gene is TRBJ1-2, the V gene TRBV7-9, with TRBD1 matching over 9 bases. Germline assignment: CDR1 SEHNR and CDR2 FQNEAQ (reference sequence). The CDR3 totals 15 residues. After removal of 2 bases from V and 8 bases from J, the junction contained 9 bases not matched to a gene. The CDR3 sequence: CASSLWTGAPGGYTF. In nucleotides, the CDR3 is TGTGCCAGCAGCTTATGGACAGGGGCCCCCGGGGGCTACACCTTC. Using reference TRBV7-9 and TRBJ1-2 for the parts outside the CDR3, the full variable domain is DTGVSQNPRHKITKRGQNVTFRCDPISEHNRLYWYRQTLGQGPEFLTYFQNEAQLEKSRLLSDRFSAERPKGSFSTLEIQRTEQGDSAMYLCASSLWTGAPGGYTFGSGTRLTVV.

The V and J genes are TRBV2 and TRBJ1-5; no clear D gene. This CDR3 is 17 amino acids long. Germline-derived CDR1 and CDR2 are SNHLY and FYNNEI. Trimming removed 5 bases at V and 4 bases at J, with 21 bases between. The CDR3 DNA reads TGTGCCAGCAGTCCTTTGACAACGGGGTCCAAAAATCAGCCCCAGCATTTT. Translated, it gives CASSPLTTGSKNQPQHF.

Concerning this clone: Additional DNA sequences in this sample encode the identical CDR3. The chain couples TRBV5-1 to TRBJ1-4, with unresolved D. The germline CDR1 and CDR2 sequences are SGHRS and YFSETQ. V lost 2 bases and J 7 bases, leaving 12 bases between the germline ends. CDR3 length: 14 amino acids. The CDR3 loop reads CASSFTGFGEKLFF. In DNA form, the CDR3 reads TGCGCCAGCAGCTTCACGGGATTCGGTGAAAAACTGTTTTTT.

This chain uses TRBV4-2 with TRBJ1-6; unclear D gene. Trimming pared 2 bases from V and 10 bases from J, leaving 9 bases between. Germline V gene sequence: CDR1 LGHNA, CDR2 YNFKEQ. The CDR3 is made up of 13 amino acids. The DNA of the CDR3 is TGTGCCAGCAGCCAAAATCGGGAGTCACCCCTCCACTTT. Translating it yields CASSQNRESPLHF.

This clone was detected a few times. V gene TRBV29-1 combines with J gene TRBJ1-2; 7 bases match TRBD1. CDR3 length: 12 amino acids. The germline gives CDR1 SQVTM, CDR2 ANQGSEA. V lost 7 bases, J lost 3 bases, and 5 bases stayed unmatched. As DNA, the CDR3 is TGCAGCGGGGCCGACAGGGACTATGGCTACACCTTC. This gives the protein CSGADRDYGYTF.